Presented here are 17 T cell receptor beta chains from one specimen sequenced in a study of blood T cell repertoires in COVID-19. Sequencing used immunoSEQ multiplex PCR; TCRdb keeps in-frame clones, though not all of them. This table has a few hundred thousand clones, 80% to 85% appearing once. Material: peripheral blood. The source is a woman between 65 and 79 years old with COVID-19, enrolled during active disease.

This chain joins TRBV10-3 and TRBJ1-1; D is perhaps TRBD1 (5 bases). V dropped 3 bases and J dropped 1 base, with 12 bases sitting between them. The CDR3 sequence is 15 residues long. Per germline, CDR1 ENHRY and CDR2 SYGVKD. CDR3 loop: CAISDGRGKNTEAFF. The CDR3 DNA is TGTGCCATCAGTGACGGGAGGGGTAAGAACACTGAAGCTTTCTTT.

The rearrangement links TRBV4-3 to TRBJ1-2; D gene uncertain. CDR3 size: 15 residues. Deletions cut 4 bases from V and 8 bases from J, with 20 bases between. Germline V gene data show CDR1 as LGHNA and CDR2 as YSLEER. CDR3: CASSRDLVASWGYTF. In nucleotides, the CDR3 is TGCGCCAGCAGCCGAGATCTGGTGGCCTCCTGGGGCTACACCTTC.

The V and J genes are TRBV3-1 (or the pseudogene TRBV3-2) and TRBJ2-1; 7 nucleotides agree with TRBD1. The CDR3 sequence is 12 residues long. Germline loops: CDR1 LGHDT, CDR2 YNNKEL (reference sequence). J gave up 0 bases and V 10 bases, and 0 bases lay outside the gene matches. CDR3 in DNA: TGTGCCACAGGGGGCTCCTACAATGAGCAGTTCTTC. Its translation: CATGGSYNEQFF.

V gene TRBV4-1 combines with J gene TRBJ2-2, with D tentatively TRBD2 (7 bases). The germline V and J ends were trimmed by 0 bases and 0 bases, with 23 bases remaining between them. The CDR3 has 21 amino acids. Germline-derived CDR1 and CDR2 are MGHRA and YSYEKL. CDR3 in amino acids: CASSQESGPVRGPTNTGELFF. The CDR3 region has the DNA TGCGCCAGCAGCCAAGAGTCGGGTCCCGTGCGGGGGCCGACGAACACCGGGGAGCTGTTTTTT.

The chain joins TRBV4-3 to TRBJ1-6; D gene uncertain. With 2 bases removed from V and 15 bases from J, the gap between germline ends came to 23 bases. This CDR3 has 16 amino acids. CDR1 is LGHNA, CDR2 YSLEER, per germline. This CDR3 reads CASSQSLWAGPELLHF. The DNA for the CDR3 is TGCGCCAGCAGCCAATCTCTCTGGGCAGGCCCAGAACTCCTCCACTTT.

This clone was recorded only once. V usage is TRBV6-1 and J usage is TRBJ2-7; 7 bases match TRBD1. The CDR3 is 15 amino acids. After removal of 3 bases from V and 3 bases from J, the junction contained 8 bases not matched to a gene. Germline values: CDR1 MNHNS, CDR2 SASEGT. The CDR3 sequence: CASSESTGIIYEQYF. Here the CDR3 DNA reads TGTGCCAGCAGTGAGTCGACAGGGATAATCTACGAGCAGTACTTC.

V usage is TRBV5-5 and J usage is TRBJ1-2; a possible D gene is TRBD1 (6 bases). V shed 5 bases and J shed 2 bases, with 13 bases lying between them. The germline V gene has CDR1 SGHKS and CDR2 YYEKEE (reference sequence). The CDR3 sequence is 14 residues long. The DNA for the CDR3 is TGTGCCAGCAGGTCCTCAACAGGGAACTATGGCTACACCTTC. As protein: CASRSSTGNYGYTF.

J is TRBJ1-4 and V is TRBV30; TRBD1 might be the D (6 bases). Trimming took 2 bases from V and 7 from J, leaving 14 bases between them. This CDR3 contains 14 residues. Germline values: CDR1 GTSNPN, CDR2 SVGIG (reference sequence). The CDR3 DNA reads TGTGCCTGGAGTAAAACGGGGGGGGCTGAAAAACTGTTTTTT. This encodes CAWSKTGGAEKLFF.

The CDR3 coding sequence is TGTGCCAGCAGTCAACTCACTAGCGGGAGGCAGTTCTTC. Its translation is CASSQLTSGRQFF. This sequence joins TRBV3-1 (or the pseudogene TRBV3-2) and TRBJ2-1; TRBD2 agrees at 11 bases. The length of the CDR3 is 13 residues. V was pared by 6 bases and J by 12 bases, with 7 bases of the junction left unmatched. The V gene's germline CDR1 is LGHDT and CDR2 YNNKEL (reference sequence).

CDR3 sequence (DNA): TGTGCCAGCAGCCAAGATGTGGGGAATATCCAGGGCTCACCCCTCCACTTT. Translation gives CASSQDVGNIQGSPLHF. The chain carries TRBV14 and TRBJ1-6; tentative D call: TRBD1 (5 bases). Trimming removed 0 bases at V and 10 bases at J, with 19 bases between. Germline CDR1 is SGHDN and CDR2 is FVKESK. There are 17 residues in the CDR3.

This clone was found a few times. The chain couples TRBV12-3 or TRBV12-4 to TRBJ1-1; D may be TRBD1 (5 bases). This CDR3 contains 13 residues. V lost 5 bases and J 0 bases, leaving 7 bases between the germline ends. CDR3 coding DNA: TGTGCCAGCAGTACACAGGTGAACACTGAAGCTTTCTTT. This translates into CASSTQVNTEAFF.

This CDR3 reads CASVTGRGGYTF. The CDR3 DNA reads TGTGCCAGCGTAACAGGGAGAGGAGGCTACACCTTC. The chain links TRBV28 to TRBJ1-2; TRBD1 might be the D (6 bases). This CDR3 region has 12 residues. Germline V gives CDR1 MDHEN, CDR2 SYDVKM. Trimming took 8 bases from V and 8 from J, leaving 15 bases between them.

This chain joins TRBV7-2 and TRBJ1-6; weak D call: TRBD1 (6 bases). V lost 3 bases, J lost 8 bases, and 11 bases lay in between. The CDR3 loop spans 14 amino acids. The germline V gene has CDR1 SGHTA and CDR2 FQGNSA. The CDR3 sequence: CASSFYREYSPLHF. The CDR3 DNA sequence: TGTGCCAGCAGCTTTTACAGGGAATATTCACCCCTCCACTTT.

This clone turned up a few times. The V call is TRBV21-1, the J call TRBJ1-2; the listed D gene, TRBD1, was not tested against the DNA. TRBV21-1 is flagged as a pseudogene. The CDR3 is 15 amino acids. The DNA for the CDR3 is TGTGCCAGCCGTGAATGGACACGACCTAACTATGGCTACACCTTC. It yields the protein CASREWTRPNYGYTF.

The rearrangement links TRBV7-2 to TRBJ2-7; 8 nucleotides line up with TRBD1. With V trimmed by 1 base and J by 1 base, 9 bases remained unmatched. The germline V gene encodes CDR1 SGHTA and CDR2 FQGNSA. The CDR3 spans 17 residues. Here the CDR3 reads CASSLVFSGGRSYEQYF. In DNA, the CDR3 is TGTGCCAGCAGCTTAGTTTTCTCAGGGGGCAGGTCCTACGAGCAGTACTTC.

This clone was counted a single time. V usage is TRBV19 and J usage is TRBJ2-2; possibly TRBD2 for D (5 bases). Germline V gene lookup returns CDR1 LNHDA and CDR2 SQIVND (reference sequence). CDR3 size: 14 residues. The V and J ends lost 5 bases and 6 bases respectively, with 13 bases between them. Written as DNA, the CDR3 is TGTGCCAGTAGTGCCTGGACTCCCCCCGGGGAGCTGTTTTTT. Its protein is CASSAWTPPGELFF.

The V and J genes are TRBV5-4 and TRBJ1-2, with 8 bases identical to TRBD1. The length of the CDR3 is 15 residues. CDR1 and CDR2 from the germline V gene are SGHNT and YYREEE (reference sequence). V dropped 3 bases and J dropped 4; count of bases not matched to a gene: 8. CDR3 nucleotides: TGTGCCAGCAGCTCGGGGGGACAGGTCTTCTATGGCTACACCTTC. Translated, it gives CASSSGGQVFYGYTF.